A single sample gave rise to the 26 T cell receptor beta chains below, sequenced in a study of blood T cell repertoires in COVID-19. The repertoire was sequenced with immunoSEQ multiplex PCR; TCRdb's copy has only in-frame clones and lacks some. The sample carries 90,000 to 100,000 clones, about 85% recorded once. The sample comprised peripheral blood. The receptors stem from an elderly man with acute or convalescent COVID-19.

This chain uses TRBV3-1 (or the pseudogene TRBV3-2) with TRBJ2-7, with TRBD2 matching over 10 bases. Germline V gene lookup returns CDR1 LGHDT and CDR2 YNNKEL (reference sequence). This CDR3 spans 16 amino acids. The ends lost 5 bases at V and 3 bases at J; junction bases unmatched: 10. The CDR3 region is CASSEISGRGNYEQYF. CDR3 nucleotides: TGTGCCAGCAGCGAAATCAGCGGGAGGGGGAACTACGAGCAGTACTTC.

The chain combines TRBV6-5 with TRBJ1-2; D remains unclear. With 8 bases removed from V and 6 bases from J, the gap between germline ends came to 10 bases. There are 11 residues in the CDR3. Germline CDR1 is MNHEY and CDR2 is SVGAGI. CDR3 in amino acids: CASDAGNGYTF. CDR3 in DNA: TGTGCCAGCGACGCGGGTAATGGCTACACCTTC.

This chain links TRBV7-3 with TRBJ2-3; 9 bases are a match to TRBD2. Trimming took 6 bases from V and 6 from J; bases not matched to a gene: 7. The CDR3 is 14 residues long. Germline CDR1 SGHTA, CDR2 FQGTGA. CDR3 region: CASSKRAGGDTQYF. The CDR3 nucleotides read TGTGCCAGCAGTAAACGGGCGGGAGGGGATACGCAGTATTTT.

The genes are TRBV19 and TRBJ1-5, with TRBD1 identical over 10 bases. Trimming removed 4 bases from V and 1 base from J; junction bases left unmatched: 1. CDR3 size: 15 residues. CDR1 and CDR2 (germline): LNHDA, SQIVND (reference sequence). The chain's CDR3 is CASSTGQGSNQPQHF. For the CDR3, the DNA is TGTGCCAGTAGTACGGGACAGGGGAGCAATCAGCCCCAGCATTTT.

This clone was seen only once. The V and J genes are TRBV3-1 (or the pseudogene TRBV3-2) and TRBJ2-5, with a tentative D call TRBD2 (6 bases). V gave up 0 bases and J gave up 5 bases, with 10 bases separating them. The germline V gene encodes CDR1 LGHDT and CDR2 YNNKEL (reference sequence). This CDR3 has 14 amino acids. The CDR3 DNA sequence: TGTGCCAGCAGCCAAGAGGGGGGAACGGAGACCCAGTACTTC. Its translation: CASSQEGGTETQYF.

The gene calls are TRBV3-1 (or the pseudogene TRBV3-2) and TRBJ2-7; 9 bases are shared with TRBD2. Germline V lookup: CDR1 LGHDT, CDR2 YNNKEL (reference sequence). With V trimmed by 6 bases and J by 3 bases, 9 bases remained unmatched. The CDR3 spans 15 residues. Written as DNA, the CDR3 is TGTGCCAGCAGACCCCTAGCGGGAAGCGACTACGAGCAGTACTTC. Translation gives CASRPLAGSDYEQYF.

The chain joins TRBV27 to TRBJ1-2; D is possibly TRBD1 (6 bases). Trimming cost V 7 bases and J 8 bases, with 14 bases left between them. The CDR3 covers 12 residues. The germline V gene encodes CDR1 MNHEY and CDR2 SMNVEV (reference sequence). Here the CDR3 DNA reads TGTGCCAGCAAAACAGGGTCTGGAGGCTACACCTTC. Translated, it gives CASKTGSGGYTF.

DNA of the CDR3: TGTGCCAGCAGCACCGGGACAGGGGGCTGGGATGAAAAACTGTTTTTT. It translates to CASSTGTGGWDEKLFF. The chain employs TRBV7-8 and TRBJ1-4, with 12 bases that match TRBD1. The CDR3 is 16 residues long. Per the germline V gene, CDR1 is SGHVS and CDR2 is FQNEAQ. V was pared by 5 bases and J by 6 bases, with 7 bases of the junction left unmatched.

The rearrangement uses TRBV30 and TRBJ2-2; D not resolved. Germline V gene data show CDR1 as GTSNPN and CDR2 as SVGIG (reference sequence). Between the trimmed V and J ends, which lost 3 bases and 2 bases, there was a span of 10 bases. The CDR3 covers 14 residues. As DNA, the CDR3 is TGTGCCTGGAGCCCAGAACCAAACACCGGGGAGCTGTTTTTT. It encodes CAWSPEPNTGELFF.

The V call is TRBV14, the J call TRBJ1-1; tentative D call: TRBD1 (6 bases). Between the trimmed V and J ends, which lost 4 bases and 7 bases, there was a span of 10 bases. The CDR3 runs 12 residues. Germline V CDR1 and CDR2: SGHDN, FVKESK. In nucleotides, the CDR3 is TGTGCCAGCAGCCGGACAGTCGTTGAAGCTTTCTTT. This encodes CASSRTVVEAFF. Variable domain in full (rest from reference TRBV14 and TRBJ1-1): EAGVTQFPSHSVIEKGQTVTLRCDPISGHDNLYWYRRVMGKEIKFLLHFVKESKQDESGMPNNRFLAERTGGTYSTLKVQPAELEDSGVYFCASSRTVVEAFFGQGTRLTVV.

This clone was counted a single time. The rearrangement uses TRBV10-2 and TRBJ2-2, with 10 bases fitting TRBD2. The CDR3 loop spans 17 amino acids. CDR1 is WSHSY and CDR2 is SAAADI in the germline V gene. Trimming took 3 bases from V and 6 from J; bases not matched to a gene: 10. The CDR3 DNA follows: TGCGCCAGCAGTGATCCAATAACTAGCGGGATATCCGGGGAGCTGTTTTTT. Its protein product is CASSDPITSGISGELFF.

The chain employs TRBV5-1 and TRBJ1-2; D is unresolved. The CDR3 has 14 amino acids. With 4 bases removed from V and 0 bases from J, the gap between germline ends came to 10 bases. Germline V CDR1 and CDR2: SGHRS, YFSETQ. The CDR3: CASSRDFANYGYTF. As DNA, the CDR3 is TGCGCCAGCAGCCGGGATTTCGCTAACTATGGCTACACCTTC.

This chain links TRBV28 with TRBJ1-5; D gene unclear. With 10 bases removed from V and 2 bases from J, the gap between germline ends came to 9 bases. The CDR3 length is 12 residues. Germline CDR1 MDHEN, CDR2 SYDVKM. CDR3 DNA sequence: TGTGCCACCCGGTTTGGCAATCAGCCCCAGCATTTT. Translating gives CATRFGNQPQHF.

The chain has TRBV11-2 and TRBJ1-4; 7 nucleotides align to TRBD1. V shed 6 bases, J shed 8 bases, and the junction held 9 bases outside the gene matches. CDR3 size: 14 residues. From germline, CDR1 is SGHAT and CDR2 FQNNGV. This chain's CDR3 is CASSQTGFKEKLFF. CDR3 DNA: TGTGCCAGCAGTCAGACAGGGTTTAAAGAAAAACTGTTTTTT.

The chain recombines TRBV10-3 with TRBJ2-1, with TRBD2 identical over 7 bases. Germline V gene sequence: CDR1 ENHRY, CDR2 SYGVKD. The trim removed 8 bases at V and 6 bases at J, leaving 4 bases unmatched. CDR3 length: 12 amino acids. CDR3 loop: CAIGGSGNEQFF. DNA of the CDR3: TGTGCCATCGGCGGGAGCGGCAATGAGCAGTTCTTC.

The chain employs TRBV7-9 and TRBJ2-1; 11 nucleotides align to TRBD1. Germline assignment: CDR1 SEHNR and CDR2 FQNEAQ (reference sequence). The CDR3 totals 15 residues. Unmatched junction bases numbered 11, after V lost 7 bases and J lost 9 bases. This CDR3 reads CASTLVRDRGGEQFF. CDR3 sequence (DNA): TGTGCCAGCACCCTAGTTCGGGACAGGGGGGGTGAGCAGTTCTTC.

DNA of the CDR3: TGTGCCAGCAGTTTATTTAGCGGGGCTTCCTACAATGAGCAGTTCTTC. Residues: CASSLFSGASYNEQFF. The V gene is TRBV27, the J gene TRBJ2-1; 8 nucleotides line up with TRBD2. Trimming cost V 1 base and J 1 base; bases outside gene matches: 3. Germline V gene lookup returns CDR1 MNHEY and CDR2 SMNVEV (reference sequence). This CDR3 contains 16 residues.

The chain uses TRBV30 and TRBJ2-3; D possibly corresponds to TRBD2 (6 bases). Per the germline V gene, CDR1 is GTSNPN and CDR2 is SVGIG (reference sequence). This CDR3 is built from 11 residues. V was cut by 5 bases and J by 8 bases, with 11 bases left in between. The CDR3 loop is CAWLGGLTQYF. For the CDR3, the DNA is TGTGCCTGGTTGGGGGGTCTTACGCAGTATTTT.

The chain is built from TRBV13 and TRBJ1-4; 9 bases are a match to TRBD1. The germline CDR1 and CDR2 sequences are PRHDT and FYEKMQ (reference sequence). This CDR3 is 15 amino acids long. J was trimmed by 8 bases and V by 2 bases; bases with no gene match: 6. CDR3 in amino acids: CASSLTGGWNEKLFF. CDR3 in DNA: TGTGCCAGCAGCTTAACAGGGGGCTGGAACGAAAAACTGTTTTTT.

V gene TRBV3-1 (or the pseudogene TRBV3-2) combines with J gene TRBJ2-3; 11 nucleotides match TRBD2. The CDR3 is made up of 16 amino acids. Germline V gives CDR1 LGHDT, CDR2 YNNKEL (reference sequence). With 3 bases clipped from V and 2 bases from J, the junction kept 4 bases outside the gene matches. CDR3 nucleotides: TGTGCCAGCAGCCAGGGGGGACTAGCGGTCACAGATACGCAGTATTTT. As protein: CASSQGGLAVTDTQYF.

This clone was counted between two and nine times. V is TRBV28 and J is TRBJ1-6, with 9 positions matching TRBD1. The ends lost 6 bases at V and 8 bases at J; junction bases unmatched: 2. Germline CDR1 MDHEN, CDR2 SYDVKM. This CDR3 has 13 residues. The CDR3 DNA is TGTGCCAGCAGGGGGGACAGGGATTCACCCCTCCACTTT. It codes for CASRGDRDSPLHF.

The genes are TRBV18 and TRBJ1-6, with 7 bases fitting TRBD1. The CDR3 totals 16 residues. CDR1 KGHSH and CDR2 LQKENI come from the germline V gene. Losses at the gene ends were 3 bases for V and 9 bases for J; bases not matched to a gene: 11. The CDR3 coding sequence is TGTGCCAGCTCACCCCCAGGAGGGGGCGCCTCTTCACCCCTCCACTTT. Amino acid sequence: CASSPPGGGASSPLHF.

CDR3 region: CASTADSSGNTIYF. CDR3 DNA sequence: TGTGCCAGTACTGCTGACTCGTCTGGAAACACCATATATTTT. This sequence joins TRBV19 and TRBJ1-3; no definite D call. Germline CDR1 and CDR2: LNHDA and SQIVND (reference sequence). V was clipped by 7 bases and J by 1 base, with 11 bases between them. The CDR3 is made up of 14 amino acids.

The chain carries TRBV5-6 and TRBJ1-4; no clear D. Trimming removed 0 bases at V and 0 bases at J, with 12 bases between. Germline loops: CDR1 SGHDT, CDR2 YYEEEE. The CDR3 spans 17 residues. CDR3 in amino acids: CASSLAAGGATNEKLFF. The CDR3 DNA reads TGTGCCAGCAGCTTGGCGGCAGGCGGGGCAACTAATGAAAAACTGTTTTTT. Filled out from reference TRBV5-6 and TRBJ1-4, the complete variable domain reads DAGVTQSPTHLIKTRGQQVTLRCSPKSGHDTVSWYQQALGQGPQFIFQYYEEEERQRGNFPDRFSGHQFPNYSSELNVNALLLGDSALYLCASSLAAGGATNEKLFFGSGTQLSVL.

This chain uses TRBV7-3 with TRBJ1-4; a weak D match, TRBD1 (5 bases). V lost 2 bases and J 7 bases, leaving 11 bases between the germline ends. CDR3 size: 14 residues. Germline V CDR1 and CDR2: SGHTA, FQGTGA. The CDR3: CASSLGGASEKLFF. The CDR3, as DNA: TGTGCCAGCAGCTTAGGAGGGGCCAGTGAAAAACTGTTTTTT.

This rearrangement joins TRBV3-1 (or the pseudogene TRBV3-2) to TRBJ1-5, with TRBD1 as a possible D gene (6 bases). The CDR3 totals 14 residues. CDR1 is LGHDT and CDR2 is YNNKEL in the germline V gene (reference sequence). V lost 4 bases and J lost 9, with 16 bases in between. Here the CDR3 DNA reads TGTGCCAGCAGCCGGACAGTGGGGGTGGGGCCCCAGCATTTT. It is translated as CASSRTVGVGPQHF.